These T cell receptor beta chains were read from a single sample in a study of T-cell reconstitution after alpha-beta-depleted transplantation in children. TCRdb reprocessed the PCR reads with MiXCR, giving one entry per CDR3 protein. The data contain around 600,000 distinct CDR3 sequences, 20% to 25% of them singletons. The sample here was PBMCs, mostly from graft donor cells, taken 360 days after TCRalphabeta/CD19-depleted stem cell transplant. The receptors shown here come from a boy under three years old who had a stem cell transplant for acute myeloid leukemia, so the T cells may come from the graft donor. Both conserved end residues are part of each CDR3. The D gene is left open where the match is weak. Clone size is not always given. Where it is, it says once, few, many or a class for expanded clones.

D: .; V: TRBV7-9; size: many; J: TRBJ1-4; DNA: TGTGCCAGCAGCTTAGGATCGAATGAAAAACTGTTTTTT; CDR3: CASSLGSNEKLFF
D: .; V: TRBV6-2/TRBV6-3; size: many; J: TRBJ2-7; DNA: TGTGCCAGCAGTAAACCTGCCGGACGAAGGAGCTCCTACGAGCAGTACTTC; CDR3: CASSKPAGRRSSYEQYF
D: .; V: TRBV3-1; size: many; J: TRBJ2-1; DNA: TGTGCCAGATTGGGATGTGGGGCCGATGAGCAGTTCTTC; CDR3: CARLGCGADEQFF
D: TRBD2; V: TRBV10-2; size: .; J: TRBJ2-3; DNA: TGCGCCAGCAGTGAGACCTGGGGAGCGGGGAGCACAGATACGCAGTATTTT; CDR3: CASSETWGAGSTDTQYF
D: .; V: TRBV4-1; size: many; J: TRBJ2-2; DNA: TGCGCCAGCAGCCAAGATCTATGGGGGGAGCTGTTTTTT; CDR3: CASSQDLWGELFF
D: .; V: TRBV4-3; size: .; J: TRBJ2-1; DNA: TGCGCCAGCAGCCAAGATGGGGGAGGTTTTCCCAATGAGCAGTTCTTC; CDR3: CASSQDGGGFPNEQFF
D: .; V: TRBV7-2; size: many; J: TRBJ2-1; DNA: TGTGCCAGCAGCCCGTACATCGTAGCGACTAACAATGAGCAGTTCTTC; CDR3: CASSPYIVATNNEQFF
D: .; V: TRBV20-1; size: few; J: TRBJ2-1; DNA: TGCAGTGCTAGAGATCGTCGGGACCAGCTTAGGGAGCAGTTCTTC; CDR3: CSARDRRDQLREQFF
D: TRBD1; V: TRBV12-3/TRBV12-4; size: many; J: TRBJ1-4; DNA: TGTGCCAGCAGTCCCGGGACAGGGCCTAATGAAAAACTGTTTTTT; CDR3: CASSPGTGPNEKLFF
D: TRBD1; V: TRBV20-1; size: many; J: TRBJ1-4; DNA: TGCAGTGCTAGACCACTATGGGACAGAGTTAATGAAAAACTGTTTTTT; CDR3: CSARPLWDRVNEKLFF
D: .; V: TRBV20-1; size: .; J: TRBJ1-2; DNA: TGCAGTGCTAGTCTCTGGGGTGGTAACTATGGCTACACCTTC; CDR3: CSASLWGGNYGYTF
D: TRBD1; V: TRBV4-3; size: few; J: TRBJ1-1; DNA: TGCGCCAGCAGCCAAGTTACAGGGGGCACTGAAGCTTTCTTT; CDR3: CASSQVTGGTEAFF
D: .; V: TRBV29-1; size: .; J: TRBJ2-1; DNA: TGCAGCGTTGACGTCGCCGTAAAGGAGAATTATGAGCAGTTCTTC; CDR3: CSVDVAVKENYEQFF
D: .; V: TRBV12-3/TRBV12-4; size: many; J: TRBJ1-3; DNA: TGTGCCAGCAGTTTACGGTTGGTCGCTGGAAACACCATATATTTT; CDR3: CASSLRLVAGNTIYF
D: TRBD2; V: TRBV6-2/TRBV6-3; size: .; J: TRBJ2-5; DNA: TGTGCCAGCAGCCTCGCTCGGGCAGCGGGGCAAGAGACCCAGTACTTC; CDR3: CASSLARAAGQETQYF
D: .; V: TRBV29-1; size: many; J: TRBJ2-2; DNA: TGCAGCGCCCGTGGCCTGGTGAGCGACACCGGGGAGCTGTTTTTT; CDR3: CSARGLVSDTGELFF
D: .; V: TRBV24-1; size: many; J: TRBJ2-1; DNA: TGTGCCACCAGTGCCGATATCAATGAGCAGTTCTTC; CDR3: CATSADINEQFF
D: .; V: TRBV20-1; size: .; J: TRBJ1-6; DNA: TGCAGTGCTAGTTTTGGGACCGGGAATTCACCCCTCCACTTT; CDR3: CSASFGTGNSPLHF